The TCR beta chain described here comes from a study of blood T cell repertoires in COVID-19. Trimming shortened V by 1 base and J by 0 bases, and 15 bases separated the two germline ends. The CDR3 spans 17 residues. CDR1 SEHNR and CDR2 FQNEAQ come from the germline V gene (reference sequence). This clone was counted only a few times. Repertoires were generated with immunoSEQ multiplex PCR, while TCRdb's copy carries only in-frame clones and drops some. This table holds under 120,000 clones, 70% to 90% found once. This receptor was identified in a human donor in a cohort sampled during active COVID-19. Sequencing used peripheral blood. The chain recombines TRBV7-9 with TRBJ1-1; a weak D match, TRBD1 (6 bases). CDR3 coding DNA: TGTGCCAGCAGCTTAGTAGCAGGGGTGCCCATGAACACTGAAGCTTTCTTT. Amino acids: CASSLVAGVPMNTEAFF.